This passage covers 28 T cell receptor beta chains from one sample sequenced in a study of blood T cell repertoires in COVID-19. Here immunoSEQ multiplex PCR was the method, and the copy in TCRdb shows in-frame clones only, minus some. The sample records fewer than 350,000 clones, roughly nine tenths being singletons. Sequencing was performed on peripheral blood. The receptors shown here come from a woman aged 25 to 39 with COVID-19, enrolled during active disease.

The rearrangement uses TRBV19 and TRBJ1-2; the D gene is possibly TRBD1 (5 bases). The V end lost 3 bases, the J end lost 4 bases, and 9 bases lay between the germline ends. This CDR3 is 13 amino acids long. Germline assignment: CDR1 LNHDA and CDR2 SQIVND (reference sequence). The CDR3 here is CASSIMGGYGYTF. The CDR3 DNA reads TGTGCCAGTAGTATTATGGGGGGCTATGGCTACACCTTC.

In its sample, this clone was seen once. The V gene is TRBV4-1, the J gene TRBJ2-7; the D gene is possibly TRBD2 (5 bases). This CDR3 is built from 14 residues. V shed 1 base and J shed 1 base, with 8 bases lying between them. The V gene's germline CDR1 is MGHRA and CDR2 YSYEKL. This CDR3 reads CASSQGTFSYEQYF. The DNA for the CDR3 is TGCGCCAGCAGCCAAGGGACTTTTTCCTACGAGCAGTACTTC.

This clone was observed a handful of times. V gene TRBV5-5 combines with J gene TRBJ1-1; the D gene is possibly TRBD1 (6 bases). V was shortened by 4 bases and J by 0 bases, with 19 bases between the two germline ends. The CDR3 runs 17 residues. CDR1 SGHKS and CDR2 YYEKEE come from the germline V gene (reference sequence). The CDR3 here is CASSRGTPLTLNTEAFF. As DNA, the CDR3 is TGTGCCAGCAGCCGAGGGACACCCCTTACCCTGAACACTGAAGCTTTCTTT.

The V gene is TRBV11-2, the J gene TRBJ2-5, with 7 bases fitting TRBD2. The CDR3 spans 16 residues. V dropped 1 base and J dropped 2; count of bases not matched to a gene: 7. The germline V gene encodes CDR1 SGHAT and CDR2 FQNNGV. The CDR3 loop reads CASSLGTLAVQETQYF. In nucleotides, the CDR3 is TGTGCCAGCAGCTTAGGGACTCTAGCGGTTCAAGAGACCCAGTACTTC.

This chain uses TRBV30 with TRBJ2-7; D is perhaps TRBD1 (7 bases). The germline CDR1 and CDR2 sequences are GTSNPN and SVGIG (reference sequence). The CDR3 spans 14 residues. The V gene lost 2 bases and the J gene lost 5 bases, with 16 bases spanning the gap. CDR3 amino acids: CAWSWARGRHEQYF. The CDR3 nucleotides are TGTGCCTGGAGTTGGGCCAGGGGGAGGCACGAGCAGTACTTC. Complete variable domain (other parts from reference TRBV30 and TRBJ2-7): SQTIHQWPATLVQPVGSPLSLECTVEGTSNPNLYWYRQAAGRGLQLLFYSVGIGQISSEVPQNLSASRPQDRQFILSSKKLLLSDSGFYLCAWSWARGRHEQYFGPGTRLTVT.

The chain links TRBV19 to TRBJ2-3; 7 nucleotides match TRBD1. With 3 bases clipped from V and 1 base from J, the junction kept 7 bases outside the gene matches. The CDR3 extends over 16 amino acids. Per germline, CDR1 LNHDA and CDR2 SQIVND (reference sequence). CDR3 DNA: TGTGCCAGTAGTATTCGGGGTACAGGGGGCACAGATACGCAGTATTTT. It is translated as CASSIRGTGGTDTQYF.

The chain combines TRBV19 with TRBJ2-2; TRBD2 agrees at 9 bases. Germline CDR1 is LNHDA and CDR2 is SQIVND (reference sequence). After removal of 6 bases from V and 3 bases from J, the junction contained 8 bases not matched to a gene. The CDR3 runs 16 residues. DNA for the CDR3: TGTGCCAGTAGGTATAGCGGGGGATTACACACCGGGGAGCTGTTTTTT. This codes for CASRYSGGLHTGELFF.

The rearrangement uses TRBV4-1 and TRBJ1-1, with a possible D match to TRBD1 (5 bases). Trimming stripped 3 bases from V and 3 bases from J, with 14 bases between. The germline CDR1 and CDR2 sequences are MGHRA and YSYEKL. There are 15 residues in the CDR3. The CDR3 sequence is CASSHSLQGDTEAFF. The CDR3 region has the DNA TGCGCCAGCAGCCATTCTCTGCAGGGTGACACTGAAGCTTTCTTT.

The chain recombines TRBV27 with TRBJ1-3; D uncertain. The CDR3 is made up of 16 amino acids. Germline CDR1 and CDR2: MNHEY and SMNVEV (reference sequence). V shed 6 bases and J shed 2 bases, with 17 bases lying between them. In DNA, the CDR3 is TGTGCCAGCAGCCGCTTGGGAGGAGACCCTGGAAACACCATATATTTT. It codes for CASSRLGGDPGNTIYF.

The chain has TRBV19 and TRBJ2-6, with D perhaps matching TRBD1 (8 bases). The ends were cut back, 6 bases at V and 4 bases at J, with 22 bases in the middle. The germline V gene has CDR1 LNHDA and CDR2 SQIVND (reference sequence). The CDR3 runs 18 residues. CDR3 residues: CASRQGGASLPGANVLTF. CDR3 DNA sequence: TGTGCCAGTAGACAGGGGGGGGCTTCTCTGCCCGGGGCCAACGTCCTGACTTTC.

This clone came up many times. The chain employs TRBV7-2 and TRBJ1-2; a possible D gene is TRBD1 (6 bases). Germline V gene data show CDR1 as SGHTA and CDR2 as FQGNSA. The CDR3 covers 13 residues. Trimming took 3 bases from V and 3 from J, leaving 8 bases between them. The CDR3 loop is CASSLDRYYGYTF. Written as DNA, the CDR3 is TGTGCCAGCAGCTTGGACAGATACTATGGCTACACCTTC.

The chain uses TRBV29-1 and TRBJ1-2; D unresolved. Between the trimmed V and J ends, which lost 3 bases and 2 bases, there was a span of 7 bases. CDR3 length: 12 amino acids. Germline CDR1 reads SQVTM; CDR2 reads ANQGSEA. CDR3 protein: CSVDFGNYGYTF. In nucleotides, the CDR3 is TGCAGCGTTGACTTCGGGAACTATGGCTACACCTTC.

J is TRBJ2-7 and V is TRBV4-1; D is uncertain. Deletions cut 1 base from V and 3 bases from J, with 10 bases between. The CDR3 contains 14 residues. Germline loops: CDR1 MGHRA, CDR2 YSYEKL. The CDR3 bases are TGCGCCAGCAGCCAAGTCGATTTCGGCTACGAGCAGTACTTC. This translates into CASSQVDFGYEQYF.

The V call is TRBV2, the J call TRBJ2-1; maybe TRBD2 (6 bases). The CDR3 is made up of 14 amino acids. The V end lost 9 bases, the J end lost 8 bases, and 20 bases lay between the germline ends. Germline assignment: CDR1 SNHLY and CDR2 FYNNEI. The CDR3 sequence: CARGAEYGSDEQFF. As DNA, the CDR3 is TGTGCCAGAGGCGCCGAGTACGGGAGCGATGAGCAGTTCTTC.

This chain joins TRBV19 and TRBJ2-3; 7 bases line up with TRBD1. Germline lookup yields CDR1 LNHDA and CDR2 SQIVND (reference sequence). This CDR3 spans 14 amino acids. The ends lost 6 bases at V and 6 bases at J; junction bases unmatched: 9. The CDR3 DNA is TGTGCCAGTAGGGTGGTAGGGGGCGAGGATACGCAGTATTTT. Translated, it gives CASRVVGGEDTQYF.

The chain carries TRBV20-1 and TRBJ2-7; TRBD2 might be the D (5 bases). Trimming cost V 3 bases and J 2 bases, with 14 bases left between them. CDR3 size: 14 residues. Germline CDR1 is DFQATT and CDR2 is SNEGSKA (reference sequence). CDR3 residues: CSASRTALPYEQYF. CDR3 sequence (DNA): TGCAGTGCTAGTAGGACTGCCCTGCCCTACGAGCAGTACTTC.

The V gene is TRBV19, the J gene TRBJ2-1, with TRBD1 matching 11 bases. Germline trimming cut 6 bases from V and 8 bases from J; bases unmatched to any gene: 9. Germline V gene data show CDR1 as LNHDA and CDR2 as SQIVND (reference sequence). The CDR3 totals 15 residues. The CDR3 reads CASRPGTGGWDEQFF. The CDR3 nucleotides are TGTGCCAGTAGGCCCGGGACAGGGGGATGGGATGAGCAGTTCTTC.

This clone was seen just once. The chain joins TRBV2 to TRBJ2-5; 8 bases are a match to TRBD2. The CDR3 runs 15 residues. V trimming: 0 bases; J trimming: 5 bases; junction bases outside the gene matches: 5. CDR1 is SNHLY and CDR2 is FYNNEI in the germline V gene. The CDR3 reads CASSEASGGPETQYF. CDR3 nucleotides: TGTGCCAGCAGTGAAGCCTCGGGGGGGCCGGAGACCCAGTACTTC.

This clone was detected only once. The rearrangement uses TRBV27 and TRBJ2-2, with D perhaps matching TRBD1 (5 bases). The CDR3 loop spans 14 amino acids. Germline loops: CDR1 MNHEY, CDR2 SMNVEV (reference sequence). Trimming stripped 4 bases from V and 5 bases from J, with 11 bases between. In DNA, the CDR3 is TGTGCCAGCAGTTGGGGCAGTCGGACCGGGGAGCTGTTTTTT. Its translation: CASSWGSRTGELFF.

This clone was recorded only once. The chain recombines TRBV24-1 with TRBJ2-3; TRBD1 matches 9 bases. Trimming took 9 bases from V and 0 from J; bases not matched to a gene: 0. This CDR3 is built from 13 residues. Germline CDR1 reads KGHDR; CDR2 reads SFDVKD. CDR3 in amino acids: CATGQGSTDTQYF. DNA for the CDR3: TGTGCCACCGGACAGGGGAGCACAGATACGCAGTATTTT.

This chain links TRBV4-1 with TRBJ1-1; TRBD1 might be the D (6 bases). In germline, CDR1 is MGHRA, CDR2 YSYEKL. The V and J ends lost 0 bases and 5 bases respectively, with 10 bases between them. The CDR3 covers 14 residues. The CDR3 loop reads CASSQEQGRTEAFF. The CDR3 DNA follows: TGCGCCAGCAGCCAAGAACAGGGAAGAACTGAAGCTTTCTTT.

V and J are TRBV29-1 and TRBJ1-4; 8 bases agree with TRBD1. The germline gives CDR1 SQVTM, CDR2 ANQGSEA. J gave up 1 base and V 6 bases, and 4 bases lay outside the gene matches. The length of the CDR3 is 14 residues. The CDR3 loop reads CSVLGQGTNEKLFF. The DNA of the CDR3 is TGCAGCGTCCTAGGACAGGGAACTAATGAAAAACTGTTTTTT. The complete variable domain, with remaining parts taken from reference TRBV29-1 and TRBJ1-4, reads SAVISQKPSRDICQRGTSLTIQCQVDSQVTMMFWYRQQPGQSLTLIATANQGSEATYESGFVIDKFPISRPNLTFSTLTVSNMSPEDSSIYLCSVLGQGTNEKLFFGSGTQLSVL.

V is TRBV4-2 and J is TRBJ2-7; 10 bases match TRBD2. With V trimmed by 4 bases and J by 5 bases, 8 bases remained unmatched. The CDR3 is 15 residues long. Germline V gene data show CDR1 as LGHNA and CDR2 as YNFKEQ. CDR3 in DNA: TGTGCCAGCAGCCCCTCAAGCGGGGGGGCGAACGAGCAGTACTTC. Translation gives CASSPSSGGANEQYF.

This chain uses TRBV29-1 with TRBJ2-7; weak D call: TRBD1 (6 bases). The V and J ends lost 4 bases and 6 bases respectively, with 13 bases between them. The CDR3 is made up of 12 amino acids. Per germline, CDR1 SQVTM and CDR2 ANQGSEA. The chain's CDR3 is CSVGKGRGEQYF. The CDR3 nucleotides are TGCAGCGTTGGAAAGGGCAGGGGCGAGCAGTACTTC.

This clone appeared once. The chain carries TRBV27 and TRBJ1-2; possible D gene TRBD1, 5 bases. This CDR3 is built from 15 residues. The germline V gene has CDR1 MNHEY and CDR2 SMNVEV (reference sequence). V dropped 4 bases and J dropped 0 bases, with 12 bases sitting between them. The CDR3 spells CASSSQGFPNYGYTF. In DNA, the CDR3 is TGTGCCAGCAGTTCCCAGGGATTCCCTAACTATGGCTACACCTTC.

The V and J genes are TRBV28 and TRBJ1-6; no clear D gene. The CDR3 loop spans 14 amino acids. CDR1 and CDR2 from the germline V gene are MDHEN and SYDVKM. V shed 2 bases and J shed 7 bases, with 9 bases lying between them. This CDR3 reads CASSLVVRNSPLHF. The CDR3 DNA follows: TGTGCCAGCAGTTTAGTAGTTCGCAATTCACCCCTCCACTTT.

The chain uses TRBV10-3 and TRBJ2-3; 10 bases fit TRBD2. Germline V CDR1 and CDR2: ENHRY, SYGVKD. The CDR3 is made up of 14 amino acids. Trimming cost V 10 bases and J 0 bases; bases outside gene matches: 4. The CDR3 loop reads CATERGGSTDTQYF. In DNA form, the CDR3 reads TGTGCCACAGAGCGGGGGGGTAGCACAGATACGCAGTATTTT.

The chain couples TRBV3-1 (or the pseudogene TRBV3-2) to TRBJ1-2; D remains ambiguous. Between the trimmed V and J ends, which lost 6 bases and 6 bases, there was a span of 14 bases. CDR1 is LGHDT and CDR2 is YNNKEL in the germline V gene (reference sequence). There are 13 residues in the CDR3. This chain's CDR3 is CASSYQGGNGYTF. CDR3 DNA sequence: TGTGCCAGCAGTTATCAAGGAGGGAATGGCTACACCTTC.